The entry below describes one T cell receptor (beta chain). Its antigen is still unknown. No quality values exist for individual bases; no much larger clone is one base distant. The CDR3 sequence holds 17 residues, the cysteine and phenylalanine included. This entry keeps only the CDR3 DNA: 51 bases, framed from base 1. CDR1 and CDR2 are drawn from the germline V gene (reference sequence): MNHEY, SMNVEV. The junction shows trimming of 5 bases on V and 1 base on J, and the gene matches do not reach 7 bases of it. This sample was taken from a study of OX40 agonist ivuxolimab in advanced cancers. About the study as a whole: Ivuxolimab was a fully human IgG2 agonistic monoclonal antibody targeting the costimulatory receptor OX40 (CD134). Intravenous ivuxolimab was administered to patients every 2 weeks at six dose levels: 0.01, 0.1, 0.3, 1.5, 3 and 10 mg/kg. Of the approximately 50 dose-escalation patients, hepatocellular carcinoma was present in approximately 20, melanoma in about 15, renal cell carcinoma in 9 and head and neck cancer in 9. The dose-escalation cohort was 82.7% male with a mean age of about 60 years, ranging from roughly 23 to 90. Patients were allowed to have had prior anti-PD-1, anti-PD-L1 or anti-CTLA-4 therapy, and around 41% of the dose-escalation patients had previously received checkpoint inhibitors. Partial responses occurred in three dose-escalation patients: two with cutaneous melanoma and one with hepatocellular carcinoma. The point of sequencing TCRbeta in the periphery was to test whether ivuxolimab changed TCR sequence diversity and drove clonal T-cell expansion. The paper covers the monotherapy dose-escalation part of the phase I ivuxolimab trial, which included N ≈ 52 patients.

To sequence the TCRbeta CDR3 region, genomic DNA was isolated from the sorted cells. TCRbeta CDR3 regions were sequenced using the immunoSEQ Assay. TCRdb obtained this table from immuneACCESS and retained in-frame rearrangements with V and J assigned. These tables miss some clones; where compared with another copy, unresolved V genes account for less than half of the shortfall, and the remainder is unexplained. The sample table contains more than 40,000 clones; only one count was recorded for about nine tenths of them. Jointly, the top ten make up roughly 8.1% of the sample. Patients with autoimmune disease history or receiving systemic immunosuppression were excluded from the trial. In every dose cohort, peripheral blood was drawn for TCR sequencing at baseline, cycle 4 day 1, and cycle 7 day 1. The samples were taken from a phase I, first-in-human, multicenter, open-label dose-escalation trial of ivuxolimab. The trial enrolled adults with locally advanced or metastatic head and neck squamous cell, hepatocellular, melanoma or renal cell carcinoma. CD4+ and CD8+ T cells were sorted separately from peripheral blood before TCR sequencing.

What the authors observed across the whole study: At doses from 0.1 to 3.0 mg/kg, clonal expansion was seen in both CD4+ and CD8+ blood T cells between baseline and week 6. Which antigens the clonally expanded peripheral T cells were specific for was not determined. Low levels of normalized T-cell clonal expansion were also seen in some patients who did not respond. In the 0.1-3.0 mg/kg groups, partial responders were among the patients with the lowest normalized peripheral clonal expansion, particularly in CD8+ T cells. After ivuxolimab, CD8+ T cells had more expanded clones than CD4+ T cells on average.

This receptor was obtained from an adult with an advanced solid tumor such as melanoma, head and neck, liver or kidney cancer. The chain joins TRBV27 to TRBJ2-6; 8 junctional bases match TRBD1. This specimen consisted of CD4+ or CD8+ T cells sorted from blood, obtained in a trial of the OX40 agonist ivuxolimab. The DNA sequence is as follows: TGTGCCAGCAGTCCCGGACAGGGTCTTTCTGGGGCCAACGTCCTGACTTTC. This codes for CASSPGQGLSGANVLTF. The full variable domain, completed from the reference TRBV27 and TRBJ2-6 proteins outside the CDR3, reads EAQVTQNPRYLITVTGKKLTVTCSQNMNHEYMSWYRQDPGLGLRQIYYSMNVEVTDKGDVPEGYKVSRKEKRNFPLILESPSPNQTSLYFCASSPGQGLSGANVLTFGAGSRLTVL.